A selection of T cell receptor beta chains follows, all from one sample in a study of blood T cell repertoires in COVID-19. Here immunoSEQ multiplex PCR was the method, and the copy in TCRdb shows in-frame clones only, minus some. Among 100,000 to 150,000 clones listed, more than 70% were seen once. Sequenced input: peripheral blood. The receptors stem from a woman aged 80 or over with acute or convalescent COVID-19. The CDR3 runs from the conserved cysteine through the conserved F or W. D genes are given only for firm matches. Clone size is given for some rows only: seen once, a few or many times, or a class if the clone is expanded.

once	TRBD2	TRBV20-1	TRBJ2-3	TGCAGTGCTAGTGATAGCGGGAGACTGTATACAGATACGCAGTATTTT	CSASDSGRLYTDTQYF
.	.	TRBV24-1	TRBJ2-2	TGTGCCACCAGTGATTCAGGGTTGACCGGGGAGCTGTTTTTT	CATSDSGLTGELFF
.	.	TRBV27	TRBJ1-1	TGTGCCAGCTCCCCCAGGGGAATGAACACTGAAGCTTTCTTT	CASSPRGMNTEAFF
.	TRBD1	TRBV7-9	TRBJ2-3	TGTGCCAGCCGTAAAAAAGACAGGGCCACAGATACGCAGTATTTT	CASRKKDRATDTQYF
.	TRBD1	TRBV2	TRBJ2-7	TGTGCCAGCAGTGGGGACAGGGTTCCCTACGAGCAGTACTTC	CASSGDRVPYEQYF
.	TRBD2	TRBV13	TRBJ2-3	TGTGCCAGCAGCCAACTAGCGGGGCATTCGTTTAGCACAGATACGCAGTATTTT	CASSQLAGHSFSTDTQYF
.	TRBD2	TRBV19	TRBJ2-2	TGTGCCAGTAGTAGAGCGGGGGGGAACACCGGGGAGCTGTTTTTT	CASSRAGGNTGELFF
.	.	TRBV4-1	TRBJ1-5	TGCGCCAGCAGCCAGCCAACAGGGTCGTATAGCAATCAGCCCCAGCATTTT	CASSQPTGSYSNQPQHF
.	.	TRBV7-9	TRBJ1-1	TGTGCCAGCAGCTTATTACCCAGGGGTTACACTGAAGCTTTCTTT	CASSLLPRGYTEAFF
.	TRBD2	TRBV19	TRBJ2-1	TGTGCCAGTAGTGGCCGACTAGCGGGAGCCTACAATGAGCAGTTCTTC	CASSGRLAGAYNEQFF
.	TRBD1	TRBV19	TRBJ2-1	TGTGCCAGTAGTCCTCGGACAGGGGCGACAAATGAGCAGTTCTTC	CASSPRTGATNEQFF
.	.	TRBV19	TRBJ1-2	TGTGCCAGTACCAAAGGGGGGGCGGGTGGACGCTACACCTTC	CASTKGGAGGRYTF
.	.	TRBV5-4	TRBJ2-3	TGTGCCAGCAGCTTGGATGCGGGACCCACAGATACGCAGTATTTT	CASSLDAGPTDTQYF
.	TRBD1	TRBV28	TRBJ1-2	TGTGCCAGCAGAATACTACAGGGGGATGGCTACACCTTC	CASRILQGDGYTF
.	.	TRBV28	TRBJ1-6	TGTGCCAGCAGTTTAGTATACAGCGGAAGCTCCTATAATTCACCCCTCCACTTT	CASSLVYSGSSYNSPLHF
.	TRBD1	TRBV15	TRBJ1-4	TGTGCCACCAGCAGACCCAGGGGACAGGGAGGAAATGAAAAACTGTTTTTT	CATSRPRGQGGNEKLFF
.	.	TRBV5-1	TRBJ2-2	TGCGCCAGCAGCCGGACAGAAGTAAACACCGGGGAGCTGTTTTTT	CASSRTEVNTGELFF
few	TRBD1	TRBV3-1/TRBV3-2	TRBJ1-6	TGTGCCAGCAGCCCCGGGACAGGGGTCTCACCCCTCCACTTT	CASSPGTGVSPLHF
.	.	TRBV24-1	TRBJ1-5	TGTGCCACCAGTGATGCGGACAGTTATCAGCCCCAGCATTTT	CATSDADSYQPQHF
.	.	TRBV5-6	TRBJ1-5	TGTGCCAGCAGCTTTAGTCTCTATAGCAATCAGCCCCAGCATTTT	CASSFSLYSNQPQHF
.	.	TRBV7-8	TRBJ1-2	TGTGCCAGCAGCCCGGGAGGGGGACACGGCTACACCTTC	CASSPGGGHGYTF
.	.	TRBV6-6	TRBJ1-1	TGTGCCAGCAGACTAACTTTGAACACTGAAGCTTTCTTT	CASRLTLNTEAFF
.	TRBD2	TRBV5-4	TRBJ2-2	TGTGCCAGCAGCGCCCGACTAGCGGGAGGGGTCGGGGAGCTGTTTTTT	CASSARLAGGVGELFF
.	TRBD1	TRBV2	TRBJ1-2	TGTGCCAGCACGGGTCTGCGAGGGGGCGGCTACACCTTC	CASTGLRGGGYTF
.	.	TRBV29-1	TRBJ1-2	TGCAGCGGTGGTCCAGGGGCGAACTATGGCTACACCTTC	CSGGPGANYGYTF
.	TRBD1	TRBV18	TRBJ1-4	TGTGCCAGCTCACCAGCAGGACAGGGTGAAAAACTGTTTTTT	CASSPAGQGEKLFF
once	.	TRBV19	TRBJ1-2	TGTGCCAGTAGTCCCGCGCATAACTATGGCTACACCTTC	CASSPAHNYGYTF
.	.	TRBV7-9	TRBJ2-1	TGTGCCAGCAGACTCAACGACAATGAGCAGTTCTTC	CASRLNDNEQFF
.	TRBD1	TRBV6-5	TRBJ1-2	TGTGCCAGCAGTCCGGGACAGGCGAAGGACTATGGCTACACCTTC	CASSPGQAKDYGYTF
.	TRBD2	TRBV24-1	TRBJ2-1	TGTGCCACCAGTCTAGCGGGAGGGCCAACTGAGCAGTTCTTC	CATSLAGGPTEQFF
.	.	TRBV19	TRBJ1-6	TGTGCCAGTAGTATTGCAGGCATGAATTCACCCCTCCACTTT	CASSIAGMNSPLHF
.	.	TRBV5-1	TRBJ1-1	TGCGCCAGCAGCTTGGATGGGGCGCGAGTCACTGAAGCTTTCTTT	CASSLDGARVTEAFF
.	TRBD1	TRBV12-5	TRBJ1-4	TGTGCTAGTGGTTTGGTAGCCCGGGACAGCTGTGGGGCTAATGAAAAACTGTTTTTT	CASGLVARDSCGANEKLFF
.	.	TRBV19	TRBJ1-5	TGTGCCAGTAGTATGAGGGCTGTGGGGAGGAGCAATCAGCCCCAGCATTTT	CASSMRAVGRSNQPQHF
.	.	TRBV11-2	TRBJ2-7	TGTGCCAGCAGCTCCACCAGGGGCCACGAGCAGTACTTC	CASSSTRGHEQYF
.	.	TRBV2	TRBJ2-1	TGTGCCAGCAGAAAAGGGGTTTCCTACAATGAGCAGTTCTTC	CASRKGVSYNEQFF
.	.	TRBV24-1	TRBJ1-1	TGTGCCACCAGTCAGCCGGGGGAGCACCCTGAAGCTTTCTTT	CATSQPGEHPEAFF
.	.	TRBV6-5	TRBJ2-1	TGTGCCAGCAGTTGGGACTCCAGGAAGCAGTTCTTC	CASSWDSRKQFF